The entry below gives a single T cell receptor beta chain sequence along with its context. The ends were cut back, 2 bases at V and 4 bases at J, with 9 bases in the middle. Per the germline V gene, CDR1 is SGDLS and CDR2 is YYNGEE. The CDR3 sequence is 14 residues long. The data are from a study of CD8 T cells in ankylosing spondylitis. A single record per CDR3 protein comes from TCRdb applying MiXCR to the 5' RACE reads. Among about 360,000 distinct CDR3 sequences listed, roughly 22% were seen once. Sequenced material: blood, either unsorted or a sorted T cell fraction (not recorded which). The source of this sequence is a male donor with ankylosing spondylitis or in good health (not recorded which). This chain links TRBV9 with TRBJ2-2; D perhaps matches TRBD2 (6 bases). CDR3 coding DNA: TGTGCCAGCAGCGTGGGGCGGGGCACCGGGGAGCTGTTTTTT. The encoded protein is CASSVGRGTGELFF.